This TCR beta chain was recorded in a study of patients and donors after allogeneic stem cell transplantation. V was pared by 2 bases and J by 0 bases, with 8 bases of the junction left unmatched. In germline, CDR1 is MNHEY, CDR2 SVGEGT. This CDR3 spans 19 amino acids. MiXCR, applied by TCRdb to the RT-PCR reads, yields one record per CDR3 protein. Of some 880,000 distinct CDR3 sequences listed, more than 15% are singletons. The rearrangement uses TRBV6-2 or TRBV6-3 and TRBJ2-2, with TRBD1 matching 11 bases. This receptor was identified in a human donor who was either an allogeneic HSCT recipient or a stem cell or donor lymphocyte infusion donor (not recorded which). It is not recorded whose cells these are; they may come from a transplant donor. The sample comprised blood, either unsorted or a sorted T cell fraction (not recorded which). CDR3 region: CASSYPGQGVFANTGELFF. CDR3 in DNA: TGTGCCAGCAGTTACCCGGGACAGGGGGTGTTCGCGAACACCGGGGAGCTGTTTTTT.